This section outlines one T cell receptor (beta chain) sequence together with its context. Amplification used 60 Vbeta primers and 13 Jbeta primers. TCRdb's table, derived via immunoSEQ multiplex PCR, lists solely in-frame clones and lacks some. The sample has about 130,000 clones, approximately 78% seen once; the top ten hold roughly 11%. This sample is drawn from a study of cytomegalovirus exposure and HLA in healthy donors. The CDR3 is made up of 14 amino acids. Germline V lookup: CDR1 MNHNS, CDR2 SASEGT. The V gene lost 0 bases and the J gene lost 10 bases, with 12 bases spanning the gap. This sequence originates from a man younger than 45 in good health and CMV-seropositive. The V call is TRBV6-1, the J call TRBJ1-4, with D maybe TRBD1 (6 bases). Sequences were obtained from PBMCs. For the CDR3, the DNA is TGTGCCAGCAGTGAAGCTGGGGGCAGGGGAAAACTGTTTTTT. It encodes CASSEAGGRGKLFF.